This T cell receptor (beta chain) appears in the sequencing data of a study of blood T cell repertoires in COVID-19. Study information: Collection of acute and convalescent COVID-19 samples took place in the United States, Italy and Spain. From T cells, B-cell-depleted T cells, or PBMCs came the material, which was cDNA or gDNA.

V gave up 4 bases and J gave up 4 bases, with 11 bases separating them. In germline, CDR1 is SGHDN, CDR2 FVKESK. The CDR3 is 13 residues long. Profiled with immunoSEQ multiplex PCR; TCRdb holds only in-frame clones, not every one. This repertoire shows 73,000 or so clones, around 86% found once; its top ten account for about 8.1%. The source is a man aged 25-45 years with acute or convalescent COVID-19. Sequenced: peripheral blood. The chain has TRBV14 and TRBJ2-7; D call uncertain. CDR3 sequence reads: CASSLFSTYEQYF. CDR3 bases: TGTGCCAGCAGCCTTTTTTCGACATACGAGCAGTACTTC.